The rows below give T cell receptor beta chains drawn from one sample of a study of T cells in Graves' hyperthyroidism and ophthalmopathy. From the multiplex PCR reads, TCRdb called clonotypes with MiXCR, one entry per CDR3 protein. This sample yields about 720,000 distinct CDR3 sequences, of which 18% are seen a single time; 15% to 20% belongs to the top ten. Sequences were obtained from blood. Source of these receptors: a woman aged 45-60 years with Graves' hyperthyroidism that later progressed to Graves' ophthalmopathy. CDR3s include the opening cysteine and the closing phenylalanine or tryptophan. The order of the fields is J gene, V gene, D gene, clone size, CDR3 DNA, CDR3 protein. A D gene is named only where the DNA matches it firmly. Size tells how often a clone was seen (once, few, many) or the class of an expanded clone, and some rows leave it out.

j_gene: TRBJ1-1
v_gene: TRBV7-9
d_gene: -
abundance: -
CDR3nt: TGTGCCAGCAGCTTAGCGCCCAGGCCGGAGTCTGAAGCTTTCTTT
CDR3aa: CASSLAPRPESEAFF

j_gene: TRBJ2-5
v_gene: TRBV10-3
d_gene: -
abundance: many
CDR3nt: TGTGCCTGCGGCACGGACCAAGAGACCCAGTACTTC
CDR3aa: CACGTDQETQYF

j_gene: TRBJ2-7
v_gene: TRBV3-1
d_gene: TRBD1
abundance: many
CDR3nt: TGTGCCGTCCCCCCGGGACAGGGGGCTCGCGAGCAGTACTTC
CDR3aa: CAVPPGQGAREQYF

j_gene: TRBJ2-2
v_gene: TRBV6-2/TRBV6-3
d_gene: -
abundance: -
CDR3nt: TGTGCCAGCAGGCCCAGGTACACCGGGGAGCTGTTTTTT
CDR3aa: CASRPRYTGELFF

j_gene: TRBJ1-2
v_gene: TRBV6-1
d_gene: -
abundance: -
CDR3nt: TGTGCCAGCAGTGACTCTGGAGAGAACTATGGCTACACCTTC
CDR3aa: CASSDSGENYGYTF

j_gene: TRBJ2-1
v_gene: TRBV11-2
d_gene: -
abundance: many
CDR3nt: TGTGCCAGCAGCCCAACCGGGGAAGAGGACAATGAGCAGTTCTTC
CDR3aa: CASSPTGEEDNEQFF

j_gene: TRBJ1-2
v_gene: TRBV4-1
d_gene: -
abundance: -
CDR3nt: TGCGCCAGCAGCCGGGAAACTCACTATGGCTACACCTTC
CDR3aa: CASSRETHYGYTF

j_gene: TRBJ1-4
v_gene: TRBV28
d_gene: -
abundance: many
CDR3nt: TGTGCCAGCAGTTTATCGGGGAAACTGTTTTTT
CDR3aa: CASSLSGKLFF

j_gene: TRBJ2-7
v_gene: TRBV2
d_gene: -
abundance: -
CDR3nt: TGTGCCAGCAGTAACTCTGACAGGACCTACGAGCAGTACTTC
CDR3aa: CASSNSDRTYEQYF

j_gene: TRBJ1-2
v_gene: TRBV7-9
d_gene: -
abundance: few
CDR3nt: TGTGCCAGCAGGGGGGAGCCAATCAACTATGGCTACACCTTC
CDR3aa: CASRGEPINYGYTF

j_gene: TRBJ2-3
v_gene: TRBV5-1
d_gene: -
abundance: many
CDR3nt: TGCGCCAGCAGCTCCAACCGCGACACAGATACGCAGTATTTT
CDR3aa: CASSSNRDTDTQYF

j_gene: TRBJ2-3
v_gene: TRBV18
d_gene: -
abundance: many
CDR3nt: TGTGCCAGCTCACCTAAAACAGGGATTCGCACAGATACGCAGTATTTT
CDR3aa: CASSPKTGIRTDTQYF

j_gene: TRBJ2-5
v_gene: TRBV5-4
d_gene: -
abundance: few
CDR3nt: TGTGCCAGCAGCCACCCGTCTTACCAAGAGACCCAGTACTTC
CDR3aa: CASSHPSYQETQYF

j_gene: TRBJ2-3
v_gene: TRBV12-3/TRBV12-4
d_gene: TRBD1
abundance: few
CDR3nt: TGTGCCAGCAGTTTATTCCCGGGACAGGGAACCACAGATACGCAGTATTTT
CDR3aa: CASSLFPGQGTTDTQYF

j_gene: TRBJ1-1
v_gene: TRBV27
d_gene: TRBD1
abundance: many
CDR3nt: TGTGCCAGCCGCGAACAGGGGTGGACTGAAGCTTTCTTT
CDR3aa: CASREQGWTEAFF

j_gene: TRBJ2-7
v_gene: TRBV4-1
d_gene: -
abundance: -
CDR3nt: TGCGCCAGCAGCCCCCCGAGACAGGCGTCCTACGAGCAGTACTTC
CDR3aa: CASSPPRQASYEQYF

j_gene: TRBJ1-1
v_gene: TRBV10-3
d_gene: TRBD1
abundance: many
CDR3nt: TGTGCCATCAGTGAGGCACAGGGGGCGCGGACTGAAGCTTTCTTT
CDR3aa: CAISEAQGARTEAFF

j_gene: TRBJ2-1
v_gene: TRBV19
d_gene: -
abundance: -
CDR3nt: TGTGCCAGTAGTAGTACCGGGACACCGTACAATGAGCAGTTCTTC
CDR3aa: CASSSTGTPYNEQFF

j_gene: TRBJ2-1
v_gene: TRBV2
d_gene: -
abundance: many
CDR3nt: TGTGCCAGCAGTGAAGCGTTGGGACGGCCGTCGTACAATGAGCAGTTCTTC
CDR3aa: CASSEALGRPSYNEQFF

j_gene: TRBJ1-2
v_gene: TRBV7-8
d_gene: -
abundance: many
CDR3nt: TGTGCCAGCAGCCTTCAGGATACCCCCGAGGGCTACACCTTC
CDR3aa: CASSLQDTPEGYTF

j_gene: TRBJ1-5
v_gene: TRBV6-1
d_gene: -
abundance: -
CDR3nt: TGTGCCATAGGGACCGAGGGGAGCAATCAGCCCCAGCATTTT
CDR3aa: CAIGTEGSNQPQHF

j_gene: TRBJ2-5
v_gene: TRBV12-3/TRBV12-4
d_gene: -
abundance: -
CDR3nt: TGTGCCAGCAGTTTAGCGGGACTGGGAGAGACCCAGTACTTC
CDR3aa: CASSLAGLGETQYF

j_gene: TRBJ2-7
v_gene: TRBV5-1
d_gene: -
abundance: many
CDR3nt: TGCGCCAGCAGCTTGGATCTACAGGTTACCGAGCAGTACTTC
CDR3aa: CASSLDLQVTEQYF

j_gene: TRBJ1-1
v_gene: TRBV12-3/TRBV12-4
d_gene: TRBD1
abundance: many
CDR3nt: TGTGCCAGCAGGCCCGGGACAGTGACTGAAGCTTTCTTT
CDR3aa: CASRPGTVTEAFF

j_gene: TRBJ1-2
v_gene: TRBV20-1
d_gene: -
abundance: -
CDR3nt: TGCAGTGCTAGAAACACAGAATCTAACTATGGCTACACCTTC
CDR3aa: CSARNTESNYGYTF

j_gene: TRBJ1-6
v_gene: TRBV7-9
d_gene: -
abundance: once
CDR3nt: TGTGCCAGCAGCTCAGGGACCGCCTTTTCACCCCTCCACTTT
CDR3aa: CASSSGTAFSPLHF

j_gene: TRBJ2-5
v_gene: TRBV6-2/TRBV6-3
d_gene: -
abundance: few
CDR3nt: TGTGCCAGCAGCTTTCAGCTGACCCAGTACTTC
CDR3aa: CASSFQLTQYF

j_gene: TRBJ2-1
v_gene: TRBV24-1
d_gene: -
abundance: few
CDR3nt: TGTGCCACCGGTTCAGGGATGGGTGAGCAGTTCTTC
CDR3aa: CATGSGMGEQFF

j_gene: TRBJ2-1
v_gene: TRBV7-3
d_gene: -
abundance: few
CDR3nt: TGTGCCAGCAGCTTAATCCCACCTCAGAGTGAGCAGTTCTTC
CDR3aa: CASSLIPPQSEQFF

j_gene: TRBJ1-2
v_gene: TRBV12-3/TRBV12-4
d_gene: TRBD1
abundance: few
CDR3nt: TGTGCCAGCGAAAGTGGGGACAGGGTTGATGGCTACACCTTC
CDR3aa: CASESGDRVDGYTF

j_gene: TRBJ1-1
v_gene: TRBV20-1
d_gene: -
abundance: few
CDR3nt: TGCAGTGCTAGAGACGAGGCGGGGGGAGGAAACACTGAAGCTTTCTTT
CDR3aa: CSARDEAGGGNTEAFF

j_gene: TRBJ2-2
v_gene: TRBV27
d_gene: -
abundance: -
CDR3nt: TGTGCCAGCAGTCCGGCAGGCCCTATTTCCGGGGAGCTGTTTTTT
CDR3aa: CASSPAGPISGELFF

j_gene: TRBJ1-5
v_gene: TRBV27
d_gene: -
abundance: few
CDR3nt: TGTGCCAGCAGTTTTGGGGGCGCGAATCAGCCCCAGCATTTT
CDR3aa: CASSFGGANQPQHF

j_gene: TRBJ2-7
v_gene: TRBV11-2
d_gene: -
abundance: few
CDR3nt: TGTGCCAGCAGCCCCGGACATCTTTGGGAGCAGTACTTC
CDR3aa: CASSPGHLWEQYF

j_gene: TRBJ1-2
v_gene: TRBV3-1
d_gene: TRBD1
abundance: -
CDR3nt: TGTGCCAGCAGCCGGACAGGGGGCTACCATGGCTACGCCTTC
CDR3aa: CASSRTGGYHGYAF

j_gene: TRBJ2-2
v_gene: TRBV29-1
d_gene: -
abundance: few
CDR3nt: TGCAGCGTTAGCCTCGGGGCCACCGGGGAGCTGTTTTTT
CDR3aa: CSVSLGATGELFF

j_gene: TRBJ2-3
v_gene: TRBV5-1
d_gene: -
abundance: -
CDR3nt: TGCGCCAGCAGCCCCCCCGGACAGAGGGCGCAGTATTTT
CDR3aa: CASSPPGQRAQYF